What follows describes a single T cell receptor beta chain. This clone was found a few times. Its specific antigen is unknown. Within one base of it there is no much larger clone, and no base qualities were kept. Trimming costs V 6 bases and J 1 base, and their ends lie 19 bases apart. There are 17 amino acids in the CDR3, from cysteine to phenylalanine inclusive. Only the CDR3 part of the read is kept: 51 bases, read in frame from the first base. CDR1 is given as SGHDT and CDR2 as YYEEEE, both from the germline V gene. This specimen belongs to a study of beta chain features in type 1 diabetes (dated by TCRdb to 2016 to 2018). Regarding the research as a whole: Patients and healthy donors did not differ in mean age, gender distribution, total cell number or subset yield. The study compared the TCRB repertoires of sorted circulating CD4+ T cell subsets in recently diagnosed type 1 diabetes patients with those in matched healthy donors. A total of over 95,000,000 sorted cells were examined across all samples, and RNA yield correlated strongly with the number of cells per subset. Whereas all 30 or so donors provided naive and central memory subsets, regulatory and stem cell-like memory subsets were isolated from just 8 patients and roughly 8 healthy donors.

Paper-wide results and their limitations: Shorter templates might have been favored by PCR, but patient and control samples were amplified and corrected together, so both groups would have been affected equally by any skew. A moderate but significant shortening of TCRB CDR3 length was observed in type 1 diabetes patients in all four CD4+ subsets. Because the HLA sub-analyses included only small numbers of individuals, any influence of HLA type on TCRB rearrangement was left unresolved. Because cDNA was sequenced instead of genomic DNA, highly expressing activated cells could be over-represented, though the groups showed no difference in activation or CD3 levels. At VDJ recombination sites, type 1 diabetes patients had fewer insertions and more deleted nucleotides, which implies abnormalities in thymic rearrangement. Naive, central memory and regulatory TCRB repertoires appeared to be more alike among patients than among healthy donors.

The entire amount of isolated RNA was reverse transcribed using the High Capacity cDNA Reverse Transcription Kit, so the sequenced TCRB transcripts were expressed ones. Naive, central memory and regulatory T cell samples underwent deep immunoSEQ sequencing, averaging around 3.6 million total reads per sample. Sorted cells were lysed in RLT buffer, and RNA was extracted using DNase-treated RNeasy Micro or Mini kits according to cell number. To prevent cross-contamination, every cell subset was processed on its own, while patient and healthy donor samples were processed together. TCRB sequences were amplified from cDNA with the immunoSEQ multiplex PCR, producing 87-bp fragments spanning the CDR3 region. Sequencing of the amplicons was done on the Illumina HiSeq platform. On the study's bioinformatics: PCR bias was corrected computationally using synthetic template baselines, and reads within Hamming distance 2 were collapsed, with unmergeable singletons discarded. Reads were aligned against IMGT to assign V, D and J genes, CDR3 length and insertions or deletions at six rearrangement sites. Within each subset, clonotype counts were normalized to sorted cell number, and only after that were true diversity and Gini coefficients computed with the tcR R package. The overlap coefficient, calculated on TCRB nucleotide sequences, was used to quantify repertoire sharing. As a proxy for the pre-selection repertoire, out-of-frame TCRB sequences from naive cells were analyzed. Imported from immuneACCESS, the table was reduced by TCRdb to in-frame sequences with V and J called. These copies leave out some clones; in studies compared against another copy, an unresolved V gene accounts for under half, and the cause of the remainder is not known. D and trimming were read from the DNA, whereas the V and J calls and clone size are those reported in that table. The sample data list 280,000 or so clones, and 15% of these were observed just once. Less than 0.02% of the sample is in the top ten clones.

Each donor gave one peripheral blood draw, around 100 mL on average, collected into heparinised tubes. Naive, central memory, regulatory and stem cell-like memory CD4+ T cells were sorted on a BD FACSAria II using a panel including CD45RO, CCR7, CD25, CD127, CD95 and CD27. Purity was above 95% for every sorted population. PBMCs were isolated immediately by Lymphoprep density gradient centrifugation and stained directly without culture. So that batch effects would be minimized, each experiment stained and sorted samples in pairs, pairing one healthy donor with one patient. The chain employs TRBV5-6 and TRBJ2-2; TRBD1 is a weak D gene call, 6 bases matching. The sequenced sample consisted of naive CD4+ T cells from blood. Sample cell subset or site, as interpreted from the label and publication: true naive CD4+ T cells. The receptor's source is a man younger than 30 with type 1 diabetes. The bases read TGTGCCAGCATCCAAACAGGGAAGCTTCGGAACACCGGGGAGCTGTTTTTT. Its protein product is CASIQTGKLRNTGELFF.